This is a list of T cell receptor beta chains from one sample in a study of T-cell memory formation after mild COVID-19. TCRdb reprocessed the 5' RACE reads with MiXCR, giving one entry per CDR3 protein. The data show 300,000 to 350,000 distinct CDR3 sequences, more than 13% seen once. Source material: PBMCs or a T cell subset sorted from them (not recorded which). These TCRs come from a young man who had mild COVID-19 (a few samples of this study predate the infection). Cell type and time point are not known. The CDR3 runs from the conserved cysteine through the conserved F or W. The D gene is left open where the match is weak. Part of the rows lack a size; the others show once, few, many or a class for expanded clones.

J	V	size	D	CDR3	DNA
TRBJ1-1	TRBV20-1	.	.	CSAVPPAQGDGAEAFF	TGCAGTGCCGTACCCCCGGCACAGGGCGACGGGGCTGAAGCTTTCTTT
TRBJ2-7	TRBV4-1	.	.	CASSHRNEQYF	TGCGCCAGCAGCCACCGTAACGAGCAGTACTTC
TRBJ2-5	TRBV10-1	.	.	CASSGGGTQETQYF	TGCGCCAGCAGTGGAGGCGGAACCCAAGAGACCCAGTACTTC
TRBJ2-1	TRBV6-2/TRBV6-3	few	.	CASSYLISPPEQFF	TGTGCCAGCAGTTACCTAATTTCTCCGCCTGAGCAGTTCTTC
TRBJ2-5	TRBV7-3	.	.	CASSSTGNQETQYF	TGTGCCAGCAGCTCAACAGGGAACCAAGAGACCCAGTACTTC
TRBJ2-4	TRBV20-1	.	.	CSAAQGGKNIQYF	TGCAGTGCGGCCCAGGGTGGCAAAAACATTCAGTACTTC
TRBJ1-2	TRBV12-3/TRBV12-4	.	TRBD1	CASSLGQGHYGYTF	TGTGCCAGCAGTCTCGGACAGGGACACTATGGCTACACCTTC
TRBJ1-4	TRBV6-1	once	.	CASSEAPGVEEKLFF	TGTGCCAGCAGTGAAGCGCCCGGGGTGGAGGAAAAACTGTTTTTT
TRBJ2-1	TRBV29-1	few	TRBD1	CSVDGTGVYNEQFF	TGCAGCGTCGACGGGACAGGGGTCTACAATGAGCAGTTCTTC
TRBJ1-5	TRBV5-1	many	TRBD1	CASRSGTGDQPQHF	TGCGCCAGCAGGTCCGGGACAGGGGATCAGCCCCAGCATTTT
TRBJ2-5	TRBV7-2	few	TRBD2	CASSAHLAGGPGETQYF	TGTGCCAGCAGCGCCCATCTAGCGGGGGGGCCGGGGGAGACCCAGTACTTC
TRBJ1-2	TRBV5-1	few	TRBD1	CASSRGQGEGIYGYTF	TGCGCCAGCAGCCGGGGACAGGGAGAGGGAATCTATGGCTACACCTTC
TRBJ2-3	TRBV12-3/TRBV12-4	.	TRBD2	CASSLWTSGRYTDTQYF	TGTGCCAGCAGTTTGTGGACTAGCGGGAGGTACACAGATACGCAGTATTTT
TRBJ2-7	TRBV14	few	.	CASSQVRSEQYF	TGTGCCAGCAGCCAAGTCCGCTCCGAGCAGTACTTC
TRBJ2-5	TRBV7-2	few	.	CASSLSDLAGETQYF	TGTGCCAGCAGCTTATCCGACCTCGCTGGGGAGACCCAGTACTTC
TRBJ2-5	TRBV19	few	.	CASSINTEGTQYF	TGTGCCAGTAGTATTAATACGGAGGGGACCCAGTACTTC
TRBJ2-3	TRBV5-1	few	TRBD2	CASSPRGGGIDTQYF	TGCGCCAGCAGCCCCCGTGGCGGGGGGATCGATACGCAGTATTTT
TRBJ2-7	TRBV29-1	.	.	CSVEGGTPYEQYF	TGCAGCGTTGAAGGGGGGACTCCCTACGAGCAGTACTTC
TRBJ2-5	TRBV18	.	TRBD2	CASSPSAGGETQYF	TGTGCCAGCTCACCAAGCGCGGGGGGCGAGACCCAGTACTTC
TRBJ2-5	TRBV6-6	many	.	CASSYSRAGYQETQYF	TGTGCCAGCAGTTACTCCAGGGCGGGGTACCAAGAGACCCAGTACTTC
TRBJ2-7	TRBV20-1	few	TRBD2	CSASSGGGYEQYF	TGCAGTGCTAGTAGCGGGGGCGGCTACGAGCAGTACTTC
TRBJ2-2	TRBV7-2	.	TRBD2	CASSLGPGGEGTGELFF	TGTGCCAGCAGCTTAGGCCCGGGCGGGGAGGGGACCGGGGAGCTGTTTTTT
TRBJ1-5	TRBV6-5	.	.	CASSYSSLQPQHF	TGTGCCAGCAGTTACTCGTCCCTGCAGCCCCAGCATTTT
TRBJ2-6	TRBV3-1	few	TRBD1	CASSETGGSGANVLTF	TGTGCCAGCAGCGAGACAGGGGGCTCTGGGGCCAACGTCCTGACTTTC
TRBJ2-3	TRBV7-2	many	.	CASSGYGTQYF	TGTGCCAGCAGCGGATACGGTACGCAGTATTTT
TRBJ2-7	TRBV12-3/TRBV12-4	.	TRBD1	CASSYPPGTGLEQYF	TGTGCCAGCAGTTACCCTCCAGGGACAGGGCTCGAGCAGTACTTC
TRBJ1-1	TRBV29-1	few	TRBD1	CSGAGGWGMNTEAFF	TGCAGCGGGGCAGGGGGCTGGGGGATGAACACTGAAGCTTTCTTT
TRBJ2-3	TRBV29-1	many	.	CSVELGPDTQYF	TGCAGCGTTGAACTGGGGCCAGATACGCAGTATTTT
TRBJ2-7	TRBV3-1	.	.	CASSRAGWGEQYF	TGTGCCAGCAGCCGCGCCGGGTGGGGCGAGCAGTACTTC